This passage covers 32 T cell receptor beta chains from one sample sequenced in a study of blood T cells in healthy people across ages. Then a second PCR, running about 6 to 12 cycles, was carried out with a sample-barcoded 5' primer and a J-beta primer mix. TCRdb reprocessed the 5' RACE reads with MiXCR, giving one entry per CDR3 protein. The sample consists of hundreds of thousands of distinct CDR3 sequences, more than 20% of them appearing once. The material sequenced was blood. Receptor source: a man aged 65 to 79 in good health.

V is TRBV6-5 and J is TRBJ2-1, with 7 bases identical to TRBD2. The CDR3 is 16 amino acids. Germline CDR1 reads MNHEY; CDR2 reads SVGAGI. J was trimmed by 0 bases and V by 1 base; bases with no gene match: 3. The CDR3: CASSYWGLSSYNEQFF. For the CDR3, the DNA is TGTGCCAGCAGTTACTGGGGACTAAGCTCCTACAATGAGCAGTTCTTC.

This clonotype came up a few times. This CDR3 reads CSARDLSGTLSNEQFF. CDR3 coding DNA: TGCAGTGCTAGAGACCTTAGCGGGACCCTCAGCAATGAGCAGTTCTTC. The rearrangement links TRBV20-1 to TRBJ2-1; 8 bases align to TRBD2. From germline, CDR1 is DFQATT and CDR2 SNEGSKA (reference sequence). V dropped 0 bases and J dropped 6; count of bases not matched to a gene: 10. The CDR3 covers 16 residues.

This clonotype appeared many times. The V gene is TRBV12-3 or TRBV12-4, the J gene TRBJ2-1; D is uncertain. The V end was cut by 1 base, the J end by 9 bases, with 19 bases between. The CDR3 consists of 16 residues. The CDR3 sequence: CASSLDPDLHPGEQFF. The CDR3 region has the DNA TGTGCCAGCAGTTTAGACCCCGACCTACATCCCGGTGAGCAGTTCTTC.

This clonotype was seen only a few times. The gene calls are TRBV9 and TRBJ2-7, with 11 nucleotides matching TRBD2. The germline V gene encodes CDR1 SGDLS and CDR2 YYNGEE. This CDR3 is built from 15 residues. Trimming at V came to 4 bases and at J to 2 bases, leaving 5 bases not matched to a gene. The CDR3 region has the DNA TGTGCCAGCAGCCCAACTAGCGGGAGTGCCTACGAGCAGTACTTC. It codes for CASSPTSGSAYEQYF.

This clonotype has a handful of counts. V and J are TRBV9 and TRBJ2-5; maybe TRBD2 (6 bases). V was clipped by 5 bases and J by 2 bases, with 16 bases between them. The CDR3 is 15 residues long. Germline V lookup: CDR1 SGDLS, CDR2 YYNGEE. The CDR3 DNA reads TGTGCCAGCAGTGTCCTCGGGAGTGGGCAAGAGACCCAGTACTTC. Translation: CASSVLGSGQETQYF.

The gene calls are TRBV20-1 and TRBJ2-5, with D possibly matching TRBD2 (5 bases). Near its end, the DNA agrees better with TRBJ2-1, so the J call may be wrong. The CDR3 totals 11 residues. Looked up from germline, CDR1 is DFQATT and CDR2 is SNEGSKA (reference sequence). CDR3 sequence reads: CSATDSNEQFF. The CDR3 nucleotides read TGCAGTGCTACGGACTCTAATGAGCAGTTCTTC.

V usage is TRBV9 and J usage is TRBJ2-5; 8 positions match TRBD1. The J call could be wrong; TRBJ2-1 is a better fit for the DNA end. Germline V lookup: CDR1 SGDLS, CDR2 YYNGEE. This CDR3 region has 14 residues. The CDR3 nucleotides are TGTGCCAGCAGCGTTACAGGGGGCTACAATGAGCAGTTCTTC. The encoded protein is CASSVTGGYNEQFF.

Of note for this clonotype: Relative to the germline gene, one junction end is altered; a read error may explain this. The chain joins TRBV6-5 to TRBJ1-1; D possibly corresponds to TRBD1 (5 bases). The CDR3 is 11 amino acids. Germline CDR1 MNHEY, CDR2 SVGAGI. The CDR3 protein is CAISRGTEAFF. CDR3 coding DNA: TGTGCCATCAGTCGGGGGACTGAAGCTTTCTTT.

The chain links TRBV10-3 to TRBJ1-5; D is possibly TRBD1 (6 bases). The V end lost 5 bases, the J end lost 1 base, and 9 bases lay between the germline ends. Germline values: CDR1 ENHRY, CDR2 SYGVKD. This CDR3 contains 14 residues. CDR3 DNA: TGTGCCATCAGTCCCGACAGGAGCAATCAGCCCCAGCATTTT. Its protein is CAISPDRSNQPQHF.

This clonotype was counted a few times. V usage is TRBV2 and J usage is TRBJ1-5; 9 bases align to TRBD1. J gave up 1 base and V 6 bases, and 4 bases lay outside the gene matches. In germline, CDR1 is SNHLY, CDR2 FYNNEI. The CDR3 runs to 15 residues. For the CDR3, the DNA is TGTGCCAGCAGAGAGGACAGGGGAAGCAATCAGCCCCAGCATTTT. This codes for CASREDRGSNQPQHF.

J is TRBJ2-1 and V is TRBV27; tentative D call: TRBD2 (5 bases). CDR1 is MNHEY, CDR2 SMNVEV, per germline (reference sequence). This CDR3 is built from 14 residues. The CDR3: CATAEDGRYNEQFF. The CDR3 DNA follows: TGTGCTACCGCGGAGGACGGCCGCTACAATGAGCAGTTCTTC.

This clonotype was recorded a few times. This chain joins TRBV20-1 and TRBJ2-5; D is perhaps TRBD1 or TRBD2 (5 bases each). Gene TRBJ2-1 matches the end of the DNA better, so the J call may be wrong. The CDR3 consists of 15 residues. From germline, CDR1 is DFQATT and CDR2 SNEGSKA (reference sequence). Here the CDR3 reads CSARSQWGTYNEQFF. In DNA, the CDR3 is TGCAGTGCTAGGTCCCAGTGGGGGACCTACAATGAGCAGTTCTTC.

The chain links TRBV3-1 to TRBJ2-1, with 7 bases lining up with TRBD1. Losses at the gene ends were 0 bases for V and 2 bases for J; bases not matched to a gene: 13. The CDR3 is 19 amino acids. Germline CDR1 is LGHDT and CDR2 is YNNKEL (reference sequence). The CDR3 bases are TGTGCCAGCAGCCAAGAAAGTGCGCCGGGACAGATAACCTACAATGAGCAGTTCTTC. Translated: CASSQESAPGQITYNEQFF.

This chain links TRBV28 with TRBJ1-2; D uncertain. The V and J ends lost 3 bases and 2 bases respectively, with 10 bases between them. Germline V lookup: CDR1 MDHEN, CDR2 SYDVKM. The CDR3 totals 14 residues. The CDR3 nucleotides read TGTGCCAGCAGTTTGAGGGCAGGCAACTATGGCTACACCTTC. Translated, it gives CASSLRAGNYGYTF.

V and J are TRBV5-1 and TRBJ2-1; perhaps TRBD2 as D (7 bases). Deletions cut 0 bases from V and 6 bases from J, with 16 bases between. The CDR3 has 16 residues. Germline values: CDR1 SGHRS, CDR2 YFSETQ. The CDR3 loop reads CASSLAGGLVGNEQFF. The CDR3, as DNA: TGCGCCAGCAGCTTGGCCGGGGGGCTAGTGGGCAATGAGCAGTTCTTC.

The rearrangement joins TRBV5-1 to TRBJ1-4; 9 bases are shared with TRBD1. CDR1 and CDR2 (germline): SGHRS, YFSETQ. This CDR3 has 15 residues. The V segment lost 4 bases and the J segment 8 bases; nucleotides outside the gene matches: 9. The CDR3 reads CASSTGGQGREKLFF. CDR3 DNA: TGCGCCAGCAGCACGGGGGGACAGGGCAGGGAAAAACTGTTTTTT.

The rearrangement uses TRBV4-2 and TRBJ2-1, with 7 bases matching TRBD2. The ends lost 1 base at V and 6 bases at J; junction bases unmatched: 0. Germline lookup yields CDR1 LGHNA and CDR2 YNFKEQ. The CDR3 is 13 residues long. This CDR3 is CASSQGTSNEQFF. CDR3 DNA sequence: TGTGCCAGCAGCCAAGGGACTAGCAATGAGCAGTTCTTC.

The chain links TRBV6-1 to TRBJ1-1; TRBD1 agrees at 7 bases. J was trimmed by 4 bases and V by 6 bases; bases with no gene match: 5. This CDR3 has 13 residues. CDR1 and CDR2 (germline): MNHNS, SASEGT. CDR3 protein: CASRRQGFTEAFF. The CDR3 DNA follows: TGTGCCAGCAGGAGACAGGGTTTCACTGAAGCTTTCTTT.

This chain links TRBV18 with TRBJ2-1; 7 nucleotides match TRBD1. CDR3 length equals 14 residues. V shed 4 bases and J 8 bases; nucleotides not matched to a gene: 8. Germline assignment: CDR1 KGHSH and CDR2 LQKENI. The CDR3 sequence: CASSREDRVDEQFF. As DNA, the CDR3 is TGTGCCAGCTCACGAGAAGACAGGGTCGATGAGCAGTTCTTC.

The CDR3 reads CASSYVGSYNSPLHF. The CDR3 nucleotides read TGTGCCAGCAGTTACGTCGGATCATATAATTCACCCCTCCACTTT. The chain is built from TRBV6-6 and TRBJ1-6; no clear D. CDR3 length: 15 residues. V lost 2 bases, J lost 4 bases, and 9 bases lay in between. Germline V gives CDR1 MNHNY, CDR2 SVGAGI (reference sequence).

The chain is built from TRBV20-1 and TRBJ1-4; the match to TRBD1 covers 7 bases. V shed 6 bases, J shed 7 bases, and the junction held 8 bases outside the gene matches. This CDR3 comprises 13 residues. Germline loops: CDR1 DFQATT, CDR2 SNEGSKA (reference sequence). The CDR3 loop reads CSASRGLGEKLFF. CDR3 DNA: TGCAGTGCGAGTAGGGGGCTAGGTGAAAAACTGTTTTTT.

This clonotype occurred a few times. The chain has TRBV28 and TRBJ2-2; no firm D call. Germline-derived CDR1 and CDR2 are MDHEN and SYDVKM. Trimming cost V 2 bases and J 2 bases, with 9 bases left between them. The CDR3 totals 15 residues. The CDR3 region is CASSLDLGNTGELFF. The CDR3 bases are TGTGCCAGCAGTTTAGATTTGGGTAACACCGGGGAGCTGTTTTTT.

This clonotype was seen a few times. J is TRBJ1-1 and V is TRBV14; the D gene is possibly TRBD1 (5 bases). Germline V lookup: CDR1 SGHDN, CDR2 FVKESK. V shed 3 bases and J shed 0 bases, with 11 bases lying between them. The CDR3 totals 15 residues. The CDR3 nucleotides are TGTGCCAGCAGCCACCCCGGGACGGTGAACACTGAAGCTTTCTTT. Amino acids: CASSHPGTVNTEAFF.

This clonotype appeared many times. V usage is TRBV28 and J usage is TRBJ2-5, with TRBD1 identical over 10 bases. Per the germline V gene, CDR1 is MDHEN and CDR2 is SYDVKM. J gave up 1 base and V 5 bases, and 4 bases lay outside the gene matches. The CDR3 spans 15 residues. CDR3 amino acids: CASSRRTGGQETQYF. The CDR3, as DNA: TGTGCCAGCAGTAGAAGGACAGGGGGCCAAGAGACCCAGTACTTC.

The J gene is TRBJ1-5, the V gene TRBV10-3, with unresolved D. Trimming pared 0 bases from V and 7 bases from J, leaving 10 bases between. This CDR3 is 14 amino acids long. Germline CDR1 reads ENHRY; CDR2 reads SYGVKD. The CDR3 sequence: CAISESRVSQPQHF. In DNA form, the CDR3 reads TGTGCCATCAGTGAGTCGAGGGTGAGCCAGCCCCAGCATTTT.

This clonotype was counted only a few times. The chain links TRBV7-6 to TRBJ2-3, with D uncertain. The germline V and J ends were trimmed by 5 bases and 4 bases, with 10 bases remaining between them. This CDR3 has 13 residues. The V gene's germline CDR1 is SGHVS and CDR2 FNYEAQ. CDR3 in amino acids: CASSRGFADTQYF. CDR3 in DNA: TGTGCCAGCAGCCGAGGTTTTGCAGATACGCAGTATTTT.

Only a few counts were recorded for this clonotype. The V call is TRBV20-1, the J call TRBJ1-2, with a possible D match to TRBD1 (6 bases). CDR1 and CDR2 (germline): DFQATT, SNEGSKA (reference sequence). Trimming removed 4 bases at V and 0 bases at J, with 9 bases between. This CDR3 region has 13 residues. As DNA, the CDR3 is TGCAGTGCTACCCAGGGGCCTAACTATGGCTACACCTTC. It codes for CSATQGPNYGYTF.

The chain combines TRBV6-2 or TRBV6-3 with TRBJ2-7; TRBD2 is a possible D gene (5 bases). CDR3 length: 14 amino acids. Germline-derived CDR1 and CDR2 are MNHEY and SVGEGT. Trimming took 0 bases from V and 5 from J, leaving 11 bases between them. The CDR3 protein is CASSYSRGIHEQYF. The CDR3 DNA reads TGTGCCAGCAGTTACTCGCGAGGGATCCACGAGCAGTACTTC.

This clonotype was found a few times. The chain recombines TRBV20-1 with TRBJ2-7, with TRBD1 matching over 11 bases. With V trimmed by 4 bases and J by 5 bases, 10 bases remained unmatched. This CDR3 has 15 amino acids. CDR1 DFQATT and CDR2 SNEGSKA come from the germline V gene (reference sequence). The CDR3 loop is CSATARDRGIDEQYF. DNA of the CDR3: TGCAGTGCTACGGCGAGGGACAGGGGGATAGACGAGCAGTACTTC.

Regarding this clonotype: The junction departs from germline at one end; a sequencing error may be responsible. V and J are TRBV6-6 and TRBJ1-4, with TRBD1 identical over 9 bases. The CDR3 contains 15 residues. In germline, CDR1 is MNHNY, CDR2 SVGAGI (reference sequence). CDR3 DNA: TGTGCCCGCAGCCGTACAGGGGGCGCGTATGAAAAACTGTTTTTT. Residues: CARSRTGGAYEKLFF.

This clonotype showed up just a few times. V and J are TRBV5-5 and TRBJ2-7, with 7 bases lining up with TRBD2. V lost 5 bases, J lost 0 bases, and 8 bases stayed unmatched. The germline V gene has CDR1 SGHKS and CDR2 YYEKEE (reference sequence). The length of the CDR3 is 15 residues. The CDR3 DNA is TGTGCCAGCAGGGGGCTAGCGGTTAGCTCCTACGAGCAGTACTTC. Protein product: CASRGLAVSSYEQYF.

The chain is built from TRBV12-3 or TRBV12-4 and TRBJ2-5; TRBD2 is a possible D gene (6 bases). The J call may not be correct, given that the DNA end is closer to TRBJ2-1. CDR3 length: 14 amino acids. The CDR3 region has the DNA TGTGCCAGCACCGCTAGCGAGGGGCTTGGCGAGCAGTTCTTC. It encodes CASTASEGLGEQFF.